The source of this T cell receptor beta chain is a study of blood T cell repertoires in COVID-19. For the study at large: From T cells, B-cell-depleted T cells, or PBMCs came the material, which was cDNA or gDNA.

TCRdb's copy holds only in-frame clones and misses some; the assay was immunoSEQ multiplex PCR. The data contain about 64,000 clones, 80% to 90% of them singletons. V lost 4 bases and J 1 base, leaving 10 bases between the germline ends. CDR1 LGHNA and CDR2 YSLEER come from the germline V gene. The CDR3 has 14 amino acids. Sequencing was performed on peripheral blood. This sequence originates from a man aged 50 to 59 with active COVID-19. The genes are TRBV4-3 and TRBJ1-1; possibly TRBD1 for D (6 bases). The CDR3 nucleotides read TGCGCCAGCAGCCCCGAGACAGGGAACACTGAAGCTTTCTTT. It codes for CASSPETGNTEAFF.